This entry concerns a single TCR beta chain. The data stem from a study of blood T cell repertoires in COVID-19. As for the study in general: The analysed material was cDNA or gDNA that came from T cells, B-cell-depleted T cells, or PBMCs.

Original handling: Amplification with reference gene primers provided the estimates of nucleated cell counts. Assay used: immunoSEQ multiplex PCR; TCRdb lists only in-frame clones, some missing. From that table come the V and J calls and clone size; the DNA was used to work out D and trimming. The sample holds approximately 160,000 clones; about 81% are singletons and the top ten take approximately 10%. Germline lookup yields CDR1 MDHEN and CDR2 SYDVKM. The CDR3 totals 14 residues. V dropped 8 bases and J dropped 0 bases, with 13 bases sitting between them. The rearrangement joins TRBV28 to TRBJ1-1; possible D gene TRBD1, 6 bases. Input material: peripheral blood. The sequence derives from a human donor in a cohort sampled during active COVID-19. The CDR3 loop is CASGGRRLNTEAFF. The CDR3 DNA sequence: TGTGCCAGCGGGGGCCGCCGGTTGAACACTGAAGCTTTCTTT.